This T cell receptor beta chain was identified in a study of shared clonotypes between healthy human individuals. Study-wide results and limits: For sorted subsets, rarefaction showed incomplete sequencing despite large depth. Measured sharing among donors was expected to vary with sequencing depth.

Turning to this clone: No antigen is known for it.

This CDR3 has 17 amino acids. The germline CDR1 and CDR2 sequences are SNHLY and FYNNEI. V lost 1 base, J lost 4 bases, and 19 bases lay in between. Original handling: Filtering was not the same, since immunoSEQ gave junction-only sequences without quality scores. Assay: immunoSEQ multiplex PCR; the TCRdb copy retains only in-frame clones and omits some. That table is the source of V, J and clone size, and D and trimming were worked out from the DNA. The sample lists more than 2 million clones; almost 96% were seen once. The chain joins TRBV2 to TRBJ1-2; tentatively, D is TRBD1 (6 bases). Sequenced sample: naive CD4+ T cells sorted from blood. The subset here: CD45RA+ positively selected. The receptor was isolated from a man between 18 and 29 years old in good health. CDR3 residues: CASSEVRPGAASYGYTF. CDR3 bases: TGTGCCAGCAGTGAAGTCAGACCGGGGGCCGCTTCCTATGGCTACACCTTC. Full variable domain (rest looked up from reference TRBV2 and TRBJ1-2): EPEVTQTPSHQVTQMGQEVILRCVPISNHLYFYWYRQILGQKVEFLVSFYNNEISEKSEIFDDQFSVERPDGSNFTLKIRSTKLEDSAMYFCASSEVRPGAASYGYTFGSGTRLTVV.